A single T cell receptor beta chain is shown here with its context. Mismatch with germline at one junction end may stem from a read error. This specimen belongs to a study of neurological immune-mediated disorders. CDR1 and CDR2 (germline): LGHDT, YNNKEL (reference sequence). The CDR3 consists of 16 residues. A 10-nucleotide random UMI tagged transcripts in template-switch 5'RACE cDNA synthesis. Via MiXCR, TCRdb re-called the 5' RACE reads, giving one row per CDR3 protein. The repertoire holds tens of thousands of distinct CDR3 sequences, with 15% to 20% as singletons. This chain joins TRBV3-1 and TRBJ2-6, with D possibly matching TRBD1 (5 bases). Sequencing was carried out using PBMCs. This TCR was recovered from a woman in her 40s in good health. The CDR3 sequence is CASSQGQISGANVLTF. CDR3 in DNA: TGTGCCAGCAGCCAAGGACAGATCTCTGGGGCCAACGTCCTGACCTTC. The variable domain in full, with the rest retrieved from reference TRBV3-1 and TRBJ2-6, is DTAVSQTPKYLVTQMGNDKSIKCEQNLGHDTMYWYKQDSKKFLKIMFSYNNKELIINETVPNRFSPKSPDKAHLNLHINSLELGDSAVYFCASSQGQISGANVLTFGAGSRLTVL.